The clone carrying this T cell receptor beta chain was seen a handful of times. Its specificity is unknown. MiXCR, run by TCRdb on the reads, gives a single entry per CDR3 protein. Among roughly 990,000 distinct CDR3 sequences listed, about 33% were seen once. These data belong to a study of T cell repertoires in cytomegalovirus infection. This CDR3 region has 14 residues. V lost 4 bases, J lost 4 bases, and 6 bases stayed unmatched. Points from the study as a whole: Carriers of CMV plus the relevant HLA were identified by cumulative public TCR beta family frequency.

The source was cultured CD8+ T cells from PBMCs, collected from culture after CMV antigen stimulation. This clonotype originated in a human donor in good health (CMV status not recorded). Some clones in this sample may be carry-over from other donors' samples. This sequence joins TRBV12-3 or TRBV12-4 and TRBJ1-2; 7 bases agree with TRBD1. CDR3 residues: CASSSGTVSYGYTF. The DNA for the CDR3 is TGTGCCAGCAGTTCCGGGACAGTCAGCTATGGCTACACCTTC.